This TCR beta chain was recorded in a study of blood T cells in healthy people across ages (dated by TCRdb to between 2015 and 2016). Background on the whole study: In model experiments, template switching captured about one uniquely barcoded TCR beta cDNA molecule for every two T cells. The study measured age-related changes in TCR beta repertoire diversity using deep sequencing normalized with unique cDNA molecular identifiers. The donors were divided into four age groups: young (average roughly 15 years), middle-aged (about 39), aged (roughly 66) and long-lived (82). To avoid experimental bias, donors of different ages were distributed randomly across sequencing lanes. Two additional independent replicas of 1 million unique cDNA reads from the same blood draw were analyzed for two donors (one aged 18 to 30 and one aged 80 or older).

Donors were around 37 systemically healthy Caucasian individuals from Russia aged 6 to 90 years. Each donor gave about 9.2 milliliters of peripheral blood, drawn into EDTA-treated Vacutainer tubes. PBMCs were isolated by Ficoll-Paque density-gradient centrifugation, with at least 7 million obtained per sample. Trizol reagent was used to extract total RNA from the PBMCs, yielding at least 5 micrograms per sample. The percentages of naive CD45RAhigh/CD27high T cells were determined by flow cytometry on a PBMC aliquot from every donor. The germline V gene supplies CDR1 SGDLS and CDR2 YYNGEE. V lost 0 bases and J lost 11 bases; the stretch between them is 20 bases long. Including the terminal cysteine and phenylalanine, the CDR3 comprises 15 residues. Only CDR3 DNA is held: 45 bases, read in frame from base 1. Note on this clonotype: Its antigen target is currently unknown. This sequence may be a read error, since a much larger clone differs from it by one base.

What the research found in general, with its limitations: Observed TCR beta diversity per million T cells fell roughly linearly with age, and a significant reduction was already apparent by age about 38. Compared with the aged group, the long-lived group had more naive CD4+ T cells, fewer expanded clones and increased TCR diversity, a pattern suggesting age selection. Estimates of total diversity from one million sequenced T cells were regarded as lower bounds and underestimates. Since profiling was done on bulk unsorted PBMCs, naive and antigen-experienced compartments could not be conclusively compared. A strong correlation was found between observed TCR beta diversity and the percentage of naive T cells measured by flow cytometry. Because donor CMV infection status was unknown, age-related changes in expanded clonotypes were potentially confounded.

Library method: 5' RACE. Sequenced using an Illumina HiSeq 2500. A second PCR of about 7 to 12 cycles was run with a J-beta primer mix and a sample-barcoded 5' primer. A unique molecular identifier was introduced onto each TCR beta cDNA molecule by a template-switch 5' adaptor carrying 12 random nucleotides. Each sample yielded at least 2.5 million CDR3-containing paired-end reads. First-strand cDNA was synthesized from all RNA with the Mint cDNA synthesis kit, primed by a TRBC-specific oligonucleotide. All cDNA was treated with uracil-DNA glycosylase and then went through a first 18-cycle PCR with the universal primers M1SS and BC2_uni_R. As for the original processing: Normalization of each sample was performed by random selection of 1 million high-quality reads, each carrying a distinct molecular identifier. Reads with shared molecular identifiers were discarded instead of being binned into consensus sequences. MiTCR, run with a Q25 quality threshold and the strictest error-elimination algorithm, handled CDR3 identification, clonotype clustering and error correction. A nonparametric unseen species model with Euler transformation was used to estimate a lower bound on total TCR beta diversity. The public reads were reanalyzed by TCRdb: fastp trimming at Q25, MiXCR alignment, in-frame beta chains only. CDR3 protein sequences are deduplicated, and each keeps its most common genes and DNA. The V and J calls reflect TCRdb's pipeline rather than the authors' work. The sample profile shows hundreds of thousands of distinct CDR3 sequences; about 43% of them were found once. The ten biggest clones cover about 30% of the sample.

The specimen was blood. The receptor's source is a man older than 75 in good health. In this chain, TRBV9 is recombined with TRBJ2-5; TRBD1 might be the D gene, on 6 matching bases. CDR3 loop: CASSVDPRGANEQYF. The nucleotides read TGTGCCAGCAGCGTAGATCCCAGGGGAGCCAATGAGCAGTACTTC.